The 29 T cell receptor beta chains below were found in one sample sequenced in a study of spatial heterogeneity in lung cancer. A single record per CDR3 protein comes from TCRdb applying MiXCR to the 5' RACE reads. Here the sample spans more than 65,000 distinct CDR3 sequences, approximately 8.1% being singletons. Time point meaning: sample taken at primary tumor resection. Sample: PBMCs, taken at surgery. Receptor source: a male donor with early-stage non-small cell lung cancer.

The chain joins TRBV5-8 to TRBJ2-3; TRBD1 is a possible D gene (6 bases). Trimming shortened V by 2 bases and J by 2 bases, and 12 bases separated the two germline ends. CDR1 and CDR2 (germline): SGHTS, YDEGEE. There are 15 residues in the CDR3. Here the CDR3 DNA reads TGTGCCAGCAGCTTACAGGGCATGGACACAGATACGCAGTATTTT. Protein sequence: CASSLQGMDTDTQYF. Filled out from reference TRBV5-8 and TRBJ2-3, the complete variable domain reads EAGVTQSPTHLIKTRGQQATLRCSPISGHTSVYWYQQALGLGLQFLLWYDEGEERNRGNFPPRFSGRQFPNYSSELNVNALELEDSALYLCASSLQGMDTDTQYFGPGTRLTVL.

This clonotype showed up many times. CDR3 in DNA: TGCGCCAGCAGCCATTCGAACCGGGACAGGGTACCAGATACGCAGTATTTT. It is translated as CASSHSNRDRVPDTQYF. The chain links TRBV4-3 to TRBJ2-3; 9 bases fit TRBD1. CDR1 and CDR2 from the germline V gene are LGHNA and YSLEER. Trimming removed 3 bases from V and 4 bases from J; junction bases left unmatched: 11. CDR3 length: 17 residues.

The genes are TRBV6-6 and TRBJ1-2; tentatively, D is TRBD1 (5 bases). The germline gives CDR1 MNHNY, CDR2 SVGAGI (reference sequence). V shed 0 bases and J shed 7 bases, with 15 bases lying between them. The CDR3 runs to 15 residues. The CDR3 nucleotides are TGTGCCAGCAGTTACTCGGGCAGGGTCTTCGGTGGCTACACCTTC. Protein sequence: CASSYSGRVFGGYTF.

At least ten counts were recorded for this clonotype. The genes are TRBV2 and TRBJ2-2, with 10 bases identical to TRBD2. Germline V gene lookup returns CDR1 SNHLY and CDR2 FYNNEI. V was clipped by 6 bases and J by 6 bases; unmatched bases: 10. The CDR3 is 16 amino acids. The CDR3 sequence is CASSQTSGEAPGELFF. CDR3 in DNA: TGTGCCAGCAGCCAAACTAGCGGGGAAGCCCCCGGGGAGCTGTTTTTT.

This clonotype was counted between two and nine times. Written as DNA, the CDR3 is TGTGCCAGCAGGTCTGGGGATCAGCCCCAGCATTTT. Protein sequence: CASRSGDQPQHF. The rearrangement joins TRBV6-5 to TRBJ1-5; D is unresolved. CDR1 and CDR2 (germline): MNHEY, SVGAGI. Trimming cost V 6 bases and J 5 bases, with 8 bases left between them. The CDR3 consists of 12 residues.

This clonotype was found a few times. The rearrangement uses TRBV7-9 and TRBJ2-3; 9 bases map to TRBD2. Germline V gene data show CDR1 as SEHNR and CDR2 as FQNEAQ (reference sequence). CDR3 length: 15 amino acids. After removal of 5 bases from V and 0 bases from J, the junction contained 3 bases not matched to a gene. CDR3 residues: CASSALAGSTDTQYF. Here the CDR3 DNA reads TGTGCCAGCAGCGCTCTAGCGGGAAGCACAGATACGCAGTATTTT.

Many counts were recorded for this clonotype. CDR3 residues: CASKWRTSGIYNEQFF. The CDR3 DNA sequence: TGCGCCAGCAAATGGAGGACTAGCGGGATCTACAATGAGCAGTTCTTC. The chain links TRBV10-2 to TRBJ2-1; 12 bases agree with TRBD2. The CDR3 covers 16 residues. The germline CDR1 and CDR2 sequences are WSHSY and SAAADI. The J segment lost 3 bases and the V segment lost 7 bases, leaving 7 bases of the junction unmatched.

This clonotype showed up many times. The rearrangement links TRBV14 to TRBJ2-2; D ambiguous. The CDR3 totals 14 residues. Germline V lookup: CDR1 SGHDN, CDR2 FVKESK. The V end lost 7 bases, the J end lost 1 base, and 10 bases lay between the germline ends. CDR3 nucleotide sequence: TGTGCCAGCAACGCAAACGGGAACACCGGGGAGCTGTTTTTT. The encoded protein is CASNANGNTGELFF.

The DNA of the CDR3 is TGTGCCAGCAGCTTAAACCCCTCAAAGAGCTCCTACGAGCAGTACTTC. Translation: CASSLNPSKSSYEQYF. The chain couples TRBV7-3 to TRBJ2-7; no firm D call. Trimming cost V 1 base and J 0 bases, with 13 bases left between them. Per the germline V gene, CDR1 is SGHTA and CDR2 is FQGTGA. The CDR3 is made up of 16 amino acids.

The chain is built from TRBV5-6 and TRBJ1-2; 9 bases are a match to TRBD1. The germline CDR1 and CDR2 sequences are SGHDT and YYEEEE. V lost 3 bases, J lost 2 bases, and 5 bases stayed unmatched. The CDR3 has 15 amino acids. The CDR3 DNA sequence: TGTGCCAGCAGCTCATACAGGGGGCCCAACTATGGCTACACCTTC. It yields the protein CASSSYRGPNYGYTF.

The chain is built from TRBV5-1 and TRBJ2-7; weak D call: TRBD1 (5 bases). The CDR3 contains 12 residues. V gave up 5 bases and J gave up 7 bases, with 13 bases separating them. Germline V gene lookup returns CDR1 SGHRS and CDR2 YFSETQ. The CDR3 nucleotides read TGCGCCAGCAGTCTACCAGGGAATGAGCAGTACTTC. Its protein is CASSLPGNEQYF.

This clonotype appeared a single time. The chain is built from TRBV5-6 and TRBJ1-1; TRBD1 might be the D (5 bases). V was cut by 0 bases and J by 1 base, with 10 bases left in between. Germline-derived CDR1 and CDR2 are SGHDT and YYEEEE. The CDR3 loop spans 15 amino acids. In nucleotides, the CDR3 is TGTGCCAGCAGCTTGGGGGTAGGGGAGAACACTGAAGCTTTCTTT. Translating it yields CASSLGVGENTEAFF.

This clonotype was counted many times. CDR3 residues: CSGKTGGRAYEQFF. DNA for the CDR3: TGCAGCGGGAAGACTGGCGGGAGGGCCTATGAGCAGTTCTTC. V and J are TRBV29-1 and TRBJ2-1; TRBD2 matches 9 bases. Germline CDR1 and CDR2: SQVTM and ANQGSEA. The CDR3 is 14 amino acids. V lost 7 bases and J lost 8; bases outside the gene matches: 12.

V gene TRBV12-3 or TRBV12-4 combines with J gene TRBJ1-2; D gene uncertain. V was shortened by 1 base and J by 5 bases, with 11 bases between the two germline ends. CDR3 length equals 14 residues. This CDR3 is CASSLGQREYGYTF. In DNA form, the CDR3 reads TGTGCCAGCAGTTTAGGGCAGCGAGAATATGGCTACACCTTC.

In its sample, this clonotype was seen many times. The chain employs TRBV7-6 and TRBJ2-1; no clear D. This CDR3 comprises 13 residues. CDR1 and CDR2 from the germline V gene are SGHVS and FNYEAQ. Trimming stripped 0 bases from V and 2 bases from J, with 2 bases between. The DNA of the CDR3 is TGTGCCAGCAGCTTAGCGGCCTACAATGAGCAGTTCTTC. This gives the protein CASSLAAYNEQFF.

This clonotype was found a few times. The V gene is TRBV7-9, the J gene TRBJ2-7; tentative D call: TRBD2 (6 bases). V shed 6 bases and J shed 5 bases, with 17 bases lying between them. Germline assignment: CDR1 SEHNR and CDR2 FQNEAQ (reference sequence). This CDR3 contains 14 residues. Here the CDR3 reads CASSLGTPWDEQYF. Written as DNA, the CDR3 is TGTGCCAGCAGTCTCGGGACTCCCTGGGACGAGCAGTACTTC.

Ten or more counts support this clonotype. J is TRBJ2-2 and V is TRBV13; a possible D gene is TRBD1 (5 bases). Germline-derived CDR1 and CDR2 are PRHDT and FYEKMQ (reference sequence). V gave up 4 bases and J gave up 4 bases, with 7 bases separating them. This CDR3 has 13 amino acids. The CDR3 spells CASSWQGTGELFF. CDR3 coding DNA: TGTGCCAGCAGCTGGCAGGGCACCGGGGAGCTGTTTTTT.

This clonotype was seen many times. The J gene is TRBJ1-1, the V gene TRBV27, with TRBD1 matching 10 bases. CDR3 length: 15 residues. Germline CDR1 MNHEY, CDR2 SMNVEV (reference sequence). J lost 6 bases, V lost 5 bases, and 9 bases had no gene match. The CDR3 bases are TGTGCCAGCAGTCGTAGGACAGGGGGAAGCGCTGAAGCTTTCTTT. Its translation is CASSRRTGGSAEAFF.

This clonotype came up a few times. A much more abundant neighbour one base away suggests this may be a read error. V is TRBV7-2 and J is TRBJ2-3; 7 positions agree with TRBD2. The J segment lost 3 bases and the V segment lost 7 bases, leaving 13 bases of the junction unmatched. Germline lookup yields CDR1 SGHTA and CDR2 FQGNSA. The length of the CDR3 is 16 residues. The CDR3 DNA reads TGTGCCAGCAACACTCGCGGCGCGGGAGTGACAGATACGCAGTATTTT. This encodes CASNTRGAGVTDTQYF. The whole variable domain, filled in from reference TRBV7-2 and TRBJ2-3, reads GAGVSQSPSNKVTEKGKDVELRCDPISGHTALYWYRQSLGQGLEFLIYFQGNSAPDKSGLPSDRFSAERTGGSVSTLTIQRTQQEDSAVYLCASNTRGAGVTDTQYFGPGTRLTVL.

This clonotype has just a few counts. This chain connects TRBV5-5 to TRBJ1-2; D gene unclear. The V end lost 0 bases, the J end lost 1 base, and 10 bases lay between the germline ends. Germline V lookup: CDR1 SGHKS, CDR2 YYEKEE (reference sequence). The CDR3 totals 15 residues. CDR3 in DNA: TGTGCCAGCAGCTTGGAGCCCTCAGTTAACTATGGCTACACCTTC. The encoded protein is CASSLEPSVNYGYTF.

The chain uses TRBV5-1 and TRBJ2-2; D gene ambiguous. V lost 5 bases and J lost 4, with 12 bases in between. The CDR3 length is 14 residues. From germline, CDR1 is SGHRS and CDR2 YFSETQ. The CDR3 is CASSLSAATGELFF. The CDR3 DNA reads as TGCGCCAGCAGTTTATCGGCCGCCACCGGGGAGCTGTTTTTT.

This clonotype was counted many times. The chain joins TRBV7-2 to TRBJ2-6; D is uncertain. Germline-derived CDR1 and CDR2 are SGHTA and FQGNSA. V lost 1 base to trimming and J lost 2 bases, with 6 bases between them. The CDR3 has 15 amino acids. CDR3 loop: CASSLVRPGANVLTF. DNA of the CDR3: TGTGCCAGCAGCTTAGTCCGGCCTGGGGCCAACGTCCTGACTTTC.

A few counts support this clonotype. The rearrangement links TRBV7-2 to TRBJ1-2; 8 bases map to TRBD1. After removal of 1 base from V and 8 bases from J, the junction contained 9 bases not matched to a gene. Per germline, CDR1 SGHTA and CDR2 FQGNSA. The CDR3 contains 15 residues. The CDR3 loop reads CASSLEDDRGSGYTF. DNA for the CDR3: TGTGCCAGCAGCTTAGAAGACGACAGGGGCTCGGGCTACACCTTC.

This clonotype was counted ten times or more. The chain couples TRBV29-1 to TRBJ1-1; 8 bases are a match to TRBD1. Germline CDR1 is SQVTM and CDR2 is ANQGSEA. There are 17 residues in the CDR3. V trimming: 4 bases; J trimming: 3 bases; junction bases outside the gene matches: 16. CDR3 region: CSVVRTGIPARDTEAFF. The CDR3 DNA reads TGCAGCGTTGTAAGGACAGGGATTCCAGCCAGGGACACTGAAGCTTTCTTT. Drawing the rest from reference TRBV29-1 and TRBJ1-1, the complete variable domain is SAVISQKPSRDICQRGTSLTIQCQVDSQVTMMFWYRQQPGQSLTLIATANQGSEATYESGFVIDKFPISRPNLTFSTLTVSNMSPEDSSIYLCSVVRTGIPARDTEAFFGQGTRLTVV.

This clonotype showed up many times. The chain has TRBV12-3 or TRBV12-4 and TRBJ2-1, with TRBD1 matching over 8 bases. V trimming: 6 bases; J trimming: 0 bases; junction bases outside the gene matches: 10. The CDR3 sequence is 17 residues long. CDR3 bases: TGTGCCAGCAGACCCGGACAGGGAAAGGGCTCCTACAATGAGCAGTTCTTC. This sequence encodes CASRPGQGKGSYNEQFF.

The chain links TRBV29-1 to TRBJ2-7; no clear D. The CDR3 covers 12 residues. V shed 4 bases and J shed 6 bases, with 13 bases lying between them. CDR1 SQVTM and CDR2 ANQGSEA come from the germline V gene. CDR3 nucleotide sequence: TGCAGCGTTGGCGACGGAGTTGGCGAGCAGTACTTC. It is translated as CSVGDGVGEQYF.

The gene calls are TRBV4-1 and TRBJ2-6; D might be TRBD1 (6 bases). CDR1 is MGHRA, CDR2 YSYEKL, per germline. V was cut by 3 bases and J by 3 bases, with 15 bases left in between. The CDR3 totals 17 residues. CDR3 sequence (DNA): TGCGCCAGCAGCCAGGAAACACAGGGCCATGGGGCCAACGTCCTGACTTTC. Translation: CASSQETQGHGANVLTF.

This chain uses TRBV29-1 with TRBJ2-6; maybe TRBD1 (6 bases). The germline CDR1 and CDR2 sequences are SQVTM and ANQGSEA. V lost 5 bases and J lost 1, with 12 bases in between. The CDR3 extends over 15 amino acids. CDR3 coding DNA: TGCAGCGTTAGGCAGGGGATATCTGGGGCCAACGTCCTGACTTTC. Its protein product is CSVRQGISGANVLTF.

This clonotype occurred many times. The genes are TRBV2 and TRBJ2-1; D unresolved. Trimming cost V 3 bases and J 9 bases, with 3 bases left between them. The germline V gene encodes CDR1 SNHLY and CDR2 FYNNEI. The CDR3 consists of 10 residues. Here the CDR3 reads CASSESEQFF. The CDR3 DNA follows: TGTGCCAGCAGTGAGAGTGAGCAGTTCTTC.